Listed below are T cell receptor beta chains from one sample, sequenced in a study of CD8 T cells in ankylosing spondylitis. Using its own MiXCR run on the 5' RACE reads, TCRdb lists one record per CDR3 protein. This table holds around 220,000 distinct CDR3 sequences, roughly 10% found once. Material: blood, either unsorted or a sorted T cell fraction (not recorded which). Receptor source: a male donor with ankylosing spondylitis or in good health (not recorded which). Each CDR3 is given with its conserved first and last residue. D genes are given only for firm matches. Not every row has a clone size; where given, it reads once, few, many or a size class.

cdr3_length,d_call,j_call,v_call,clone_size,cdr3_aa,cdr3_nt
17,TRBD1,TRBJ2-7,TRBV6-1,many,CASTFSHAGQGLREQYF,TGTGCCAGCACATTCTCCCATGCGGGACAGGGTCTTCGCGAGCAGTACTTC
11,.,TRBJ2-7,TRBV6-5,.,CATSQWESQYF,TGTGCCACCAGCCAGTGGGAGTCGCAGTACTTC
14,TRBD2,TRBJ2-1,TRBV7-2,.,CASSFLTSGGGGFF,TGTGCCAGCAGCTTCCTGACTAGCGGGGGGGGCGGGTTCTTC
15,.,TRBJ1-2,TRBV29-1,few,CSVEVGVDRSYGYTF,TGCAGCGTTGAAGTCGGGGTCGACAGAAGCTATGGCTACACCTTC
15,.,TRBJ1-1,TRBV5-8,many,CAAPSAGEMNTEAFF,TGTGCCGCCCCATCGGCAGGGGAAATGAACACTGAAGCTTTCTTT
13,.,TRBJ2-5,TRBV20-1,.,CSARVYSHETQYF,TGCAGTGCTAGAGTCTACAGTCATGAGACCCAGTACTTC
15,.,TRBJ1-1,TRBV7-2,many,CASSVGQGFGTEAFF,TGTGCCAGCAGTGTGGGTCAGGGATTCGGCACTGAAGCTTTCTTT
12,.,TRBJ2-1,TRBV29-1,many,CSAWDGGSEQFF,TGCAGCGCCTGGGATGGGGGCAGTGAGCAGTTCTTC
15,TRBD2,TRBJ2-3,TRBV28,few,CASRLAGKLTDTQYF,TGTGCCAGCAGGCTAGCGGGGAAGCTCACAGATACGCAGTATTTT
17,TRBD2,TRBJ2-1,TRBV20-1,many,CSARSPWRGGGYNEQFF,TGCAGTGCTAGATCTCCCTGGCGGGGGGGCGGGTACAATGAGCAGTTCTTC
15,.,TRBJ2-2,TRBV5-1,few,CASRSRVEATGELFF,TGCGCCAGCAGGTCCAGGGTGGAGGCAACCGGGGAGCTGTTTTTT
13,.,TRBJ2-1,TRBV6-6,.,CASTKLAGNEQFF,TGTGCCAGCACTAAACTAGCAGGGAATGAGCAGTTCTTC
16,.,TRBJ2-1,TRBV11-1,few,CASSLFGGGTNNEQFF,TGTGCCAGCAGCTTATTCGGTGGGGGTACCAACAATGAGCAGTTCTTC
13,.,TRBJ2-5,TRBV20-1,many,CSARADSLETQYF,TGCAGTGCTAGAGCGGACAGTCTGGAGACCCAGTACTTC
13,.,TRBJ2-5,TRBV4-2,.,CASTPGGKETQYF,TGTGCCAGCACCCCAGGGGGGAAAGAGACCCAGTACTTC
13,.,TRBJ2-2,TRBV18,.,CASSPSGPGELFF,TGTGCCAGCTCACCTAGCGGTCCCGGGGAGCTGTTTTTT
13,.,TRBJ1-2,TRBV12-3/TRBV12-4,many,CASSFLLGAGYTF,TGTGCCAGCAGCTTCTTATTAGGTGCCGGCTACACCTTC
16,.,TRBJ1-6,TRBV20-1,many,CSARMRGRDYNSPLHF,TGCAGTGCTAGGATGAGGGGGAGGGATTATAATTCACCCCTCCACTTT
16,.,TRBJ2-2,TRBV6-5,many,CASSYGRGRLNRELFF,TGTGCCAGCAGTTACGGCCGGGGCAGATTGAACCGGGAGCTGTTTTTT
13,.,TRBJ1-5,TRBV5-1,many,CASSRDDNQPQHF,TGCGCCAGCAGTCGGGACGACAATCAGCCCCAGCATTTT
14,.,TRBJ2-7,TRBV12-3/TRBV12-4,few,CASTTGSFGYEQYF,TGTGCCAGCACCACCGGGTCATTCGGCTACGAGCAGTACTTC
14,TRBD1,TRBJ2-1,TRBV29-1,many,CSVTGATAGNEQFF,TGCAGCGTGACAGGGGCTACCGCCGGGAATGAGCAGTTCTTC
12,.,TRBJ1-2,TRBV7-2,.,CASNPGDYGYTF,TGTGCCAGCAACCCGGGGGACTATGGCTACACCTTC
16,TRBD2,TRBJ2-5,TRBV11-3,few,CASSTSSGGSAETQYF,TGTGCCAGCAGCACATCTAGCGGGGGGAGTGCGGAGACCCAGTACTTC
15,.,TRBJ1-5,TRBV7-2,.,CASSLGAGAMQPQHF,TGTGCCAGCAGCTTAGGGGCAGGGGCCATGCAGCCCCAGCATTTT
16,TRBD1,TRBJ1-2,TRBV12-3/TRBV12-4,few,CASSLGGTGQGGGYTF,TGTGCCAGCAGTTTAGGGGGCACGGGACAGGGAGGTGGCTACACCTTC
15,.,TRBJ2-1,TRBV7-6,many,CASSLAGGLHNEQFF,TGTGCCAGCAGCTTAGCCGGGGGGCTCCACAATGAGCAGTTCTTC
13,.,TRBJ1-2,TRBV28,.,CASVKGLNYGYTF,TGTGCCAGCGTGAAGGGGCTTAACTATGGCTACACCTTC
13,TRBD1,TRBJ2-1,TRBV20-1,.,CSAPDRGHNEQFF,TGCAGTGCACCGGACAGGGGGCACAATGAGCAGTTCTTC